Presented here are 11 T cell receptor beta chains from one specimen sequenced in a study of T cells in Graves' hyperthyroidism and ophthalmopathy. RNA transcripts served as the template for amplifying TCR beta CDR3 regions. The HTBI primer set was used in a first-round RT-PCR of the TCR CDR3. TCRdb reanalysed the multiplex PCR reads using MiXCR and keeps one entry per CDR3 protein. This sample has about 250,000 distinct CDR3 sequences, with around 25% found just once. The sequencing input was blood. These receptors were taken from a woman in her 40s with Graves' ophthalmopathy.

The V and J genes are TRBV28 and TRBJ2-4; TRBD1 matches at 9 bases. The CDR3 is 15 residues long. V shed 7 bases, J shed 1 base, and the junction held 5 bases outside the gene matches. From germline, CDR1 is MDHEN and CDR2 SYDVKM. The CDR3 is CASTGQGLAKNIQYF. DNA of the CDR3: TGTGCCAGCACGGGACAGGGTCTGGCCAAAAACATTCAGTACTTC.

The genes are TRBV24-1 and TRBJ2-7, with 11 bases identical to TRBD1. This CDR3 spans 15 amino acids. The ends lost 5 bases at V and 5 bases at J; junction bases unmatched: 7. In germline, CDR1 is KGHDR, CDR2 SFDVKD. The CDR3 DNA is TGTGCCACCAGTGTAGGGACAGGGGGAGCGGACGAGCAGTACTTC. Residues: CATSVGTGGADEQYF.

At least ten counts were recorded for this clonotype. The V and J genes are TRBV6-5 and TRBJ1-1; weak D call: TRBD1 (5 bases). In germline, CDR1 is MNHEY, CDR2 SVGAGI. The V gene lost 11 bases and the J gene lost 6 bases, with 19 bases spanning the gap. This CDR3 has 13 residues. CDR3 sequence: CAVPGREGPEAFF. The DNA for the CDR3 is TGTGCCGTCCCAGGGCGGGAGGGCCCTGAAGCTTTCTTT.

This chain joins TRBV6-2 or TRBV6-3 and TRBJ2-3; D is ambiguous. This CDR3 contains 14 residues. V was cut by 4 bases and J by 3 bases, with 11 bases left in between. Germline CDR1 reads MNHEY; CDR2 reads SVGEGT. The CDR3 protein is CASSWAGKTDTQYF. CDR3 in DNA: TGTGCCAGCAGTTGGGCAGGAAAGACAGATACGCAGTATTTT.

This clonotype was seen only a few times. The J gene is TRBJ2-7, the V gene TRBV6-1; D possibly corresponds to TRBD2 (6 bases). Germline CDR1 MNHNS, CDR2 SASEGT. This CDR3 is 14 amino acids long. With 6 bases removed from V and 1 base from J, the gap between germline ends came to 13 bases. CDR3 protein: CASRISSGSYEQYF. For the CDR3, the DNA is TGTGCCAGCAGGATCAGCAGCGGGTCCTACGAGCAGTACTTC.

The chain links TRBV12-3 or TRBV12-4 to TRBJ1-1; D gene uncertain. This CDR3 is 13 amino acids long. Trimming pared 2 bases from V and 1 base from J, leaving 5 bases between. CDR3 residues: CASSLFQNTEAFF. CDR3 bases: TGTGCCAGCAGTTTATTCCAGAACACTGAAGCTTTCTTT.

This clonotype was seen many times. This rearrangement joins TRBV28 to TRBJ2-7; either TRBD1 or TRBD2 may fit D (5 bases each). Germline-derived CDR1 and CDR2 are MDHEN and SYDVKM. This CDR3 is built from 17 residues. The V gene lost 2 bases and the J gene lost 7 bases, with 24 bases spanning the gap. The chain's CDR3 is CASSLIPLRGEVYEQYF. Written as DNA, the CDR3 is TGTGCCAGCAGTTTAATCCCCCTCAGAGGGGAAGTGTATGAGCAGTACTTC.

This clonotype was observed many times. This chain joins TRBV6-1 and TRBJ1-2, with a tentative D call TRBD1 (5 bases). The CDR3 sequence is 13 residues long. Trimming removed 7 bases from V and 3 bases from J, with 12 bases in between. Germline V lookup: CDR1 MNHNS, CDR2 SASEGT. The DNA for the CDR3 is TGTGCCAGCAACAACGGGGCGTACTATGGCTACACCTTC. Its translation: CASNNGAYYGYTF.

This clonotype was recorded a few times. The DNA for the CDR3 is TGTGCCAGCAGCCAAATCGCCGGACAGGGGCCGCACGAGCAGTACTTC. It yields the protein CASSQIAGQGPHEQYF. This sequence joins TRBV4-2 and TRBJ2-7; 9 nucleotides agree with TRBD1. V trimming: 2 bases; J trimming: 5 bases; junction bases outside the gene matches: 10. The CDR3 extends over 16 amino acids. Germline V gene sequence: CDR1 LGHNA, CDR2 YNFKEQ.

The rearrangement links TRBV27 to TRBJ2-7; TRBD2 matches 10 bases. Germline V lookup: CDR1 MNHEY, CDR2 SMNVEV (reference sequence). The V gene end was trimmed by 6 bases and the J gene end by 1 base; junction bases not matched to a gene: 9. This CDR3 spans 16 amino acids. Written as DNA, the CDR3 is TGTGCCAGCAGCCCAGCGACTAGCGGGCCTTCCTACGAGCAGTACTTC. Translating it yields CASSPATSGPSYEQYF.

The table lists this clonotype with many counts. DNA for the CDR3: TGTGCCAGCAGCGTAGATCTAGGGAACTACGAGCAGTACTTC. It codes for CASSVDLGNYEQYF. This rearrangement joins TRBV9 to TRBJ2-7, with D unresolved. V was pared by 0 bases and J by 3 bases, with 10 bases between. Germline values: CDR1 SGDLS, CDR2 YYNGEE. The CDR3 is 14 amino acids.